The sequence of this T cell receptor (beta chain) was determined in a study of regulatory T cells in long-lasting Graves disease. General study points: Persistent cases of Graves' showed reduced TCR diversity relative to newly diagnosed patients.

The time point here: newly diagnosed GD, antithyroid drugs for less than 3 months. The TCR library was made from RNA that had been extracted from PBMCs in TRIzol. This clonotype was seen many times. Its target is unknown. This CDR3 contains 16 residues. With V trimmed by 4 bases and J by 2 bases, 6 bases remained unmatched. Libraries of TCR beta came from iRepertoire HTBI primers plus Arm-PCR of CDR3 regions. TCRdb re-called the multiplex PCR reads with MiXCR, one entry per CDR3 protein. The table has roughly 420,000 distinct CDR3 sequences, about a sixth seen once. This chain links TRBV12-3 or TRBV12-4 with TRBJ2-5, with 11 positions matching TRBD2. Sequenced material: peripheral blood mononuclear cells (PBMCs), taken at new diagnosis, from a patient treated with antithyroid drugs. The receptor's source is a female donor with Graves disease. DNA for the CDR3: TGTGCCAGCAGTTCCAAGACTAGCGGGGAACAAGAGACCCAGTACTTC. Its translation is CASSSKTSGEQETQYF.